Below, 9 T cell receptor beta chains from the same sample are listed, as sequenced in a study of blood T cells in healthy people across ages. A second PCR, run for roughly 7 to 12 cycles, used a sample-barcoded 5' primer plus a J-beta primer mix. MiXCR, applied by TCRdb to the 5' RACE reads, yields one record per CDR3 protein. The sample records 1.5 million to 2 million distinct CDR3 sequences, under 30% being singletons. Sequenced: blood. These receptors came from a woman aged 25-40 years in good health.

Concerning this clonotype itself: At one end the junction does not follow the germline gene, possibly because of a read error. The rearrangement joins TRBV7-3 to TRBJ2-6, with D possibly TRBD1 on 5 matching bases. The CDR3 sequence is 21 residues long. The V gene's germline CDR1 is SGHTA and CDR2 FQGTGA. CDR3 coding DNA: TGTGCCAGCAGCTTAACAGGGTCAAGGGGCGAGGTCTTCTCTGGGGCCAGCGTCCTGACTTTC. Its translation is CASSLTGSRGEVFSGASVLTF.

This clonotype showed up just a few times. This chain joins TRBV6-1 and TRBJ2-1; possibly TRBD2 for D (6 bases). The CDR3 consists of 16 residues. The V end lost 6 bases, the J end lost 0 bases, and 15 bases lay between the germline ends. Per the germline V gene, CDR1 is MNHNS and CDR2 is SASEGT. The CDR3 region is CASSSIGGASYNEQFF. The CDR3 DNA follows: TGTGCCAGCAGCTCTATTGGAGGGGCCTCCTACAATGAGCAGTTCTTC.

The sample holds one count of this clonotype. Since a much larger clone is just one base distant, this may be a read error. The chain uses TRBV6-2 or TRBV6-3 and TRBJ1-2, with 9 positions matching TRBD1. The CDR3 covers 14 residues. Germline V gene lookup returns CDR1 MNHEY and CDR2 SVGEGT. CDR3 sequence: CTSSFGQGSFGYTF. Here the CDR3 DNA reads TGTACCAGCAGTTTCGGACAGGGGTCTTTTGGCTACACCTTC.

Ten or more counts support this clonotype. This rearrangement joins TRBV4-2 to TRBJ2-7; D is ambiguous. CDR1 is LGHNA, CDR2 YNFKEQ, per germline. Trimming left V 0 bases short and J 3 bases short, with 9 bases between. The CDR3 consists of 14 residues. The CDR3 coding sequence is TGTGCCAGCAGCCAAGATGTCTCTATCTACGAGCAGTACTTC. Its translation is CASSQDVSIYEQYF.

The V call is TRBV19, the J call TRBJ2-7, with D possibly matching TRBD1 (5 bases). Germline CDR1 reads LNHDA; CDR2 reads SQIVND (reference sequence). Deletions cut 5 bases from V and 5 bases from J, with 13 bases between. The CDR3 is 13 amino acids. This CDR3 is CASSAFTGDEQYF. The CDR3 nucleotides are TGTGCCAGTAGTGCCTTTACAGGAGACGAGCAGTACTTC.

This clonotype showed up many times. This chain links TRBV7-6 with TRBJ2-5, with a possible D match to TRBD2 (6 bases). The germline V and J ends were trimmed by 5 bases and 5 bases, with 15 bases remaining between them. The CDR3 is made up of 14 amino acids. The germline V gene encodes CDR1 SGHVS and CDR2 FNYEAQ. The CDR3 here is CASSPRGVGETQYF. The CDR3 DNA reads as TGTGCCAGCAGCCCCCGCGGGGTCGGGGAGACCCAGTACTTC. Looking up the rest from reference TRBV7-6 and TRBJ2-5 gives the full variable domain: GAGVSQSPRYKVTKRGQDVALRCDPISGHVSLYWYRQALGQGPEFLTYFNYEAQQDKSGLPNDRFSAERPEGSISTLTIQRTEQRDSAMYRCASSPRGVGETQYFGPGTRLLVL.

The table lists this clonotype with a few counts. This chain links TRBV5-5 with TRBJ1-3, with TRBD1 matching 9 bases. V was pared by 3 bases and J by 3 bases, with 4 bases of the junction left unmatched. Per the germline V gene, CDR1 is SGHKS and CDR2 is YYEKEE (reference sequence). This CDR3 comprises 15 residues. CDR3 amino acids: CASSSRDRVGNTIYF. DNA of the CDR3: TGTGCCAGCAGCTCCCGGGACAGGGTTGGAAACACCATATATTTT.

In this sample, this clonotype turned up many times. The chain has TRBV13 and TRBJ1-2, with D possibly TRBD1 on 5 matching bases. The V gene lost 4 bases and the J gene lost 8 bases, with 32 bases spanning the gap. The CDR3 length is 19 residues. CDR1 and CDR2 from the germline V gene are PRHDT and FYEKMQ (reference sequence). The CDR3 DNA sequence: TGTGCCAGCAGCTCCCAAGTGGGTAGTGCGGGACCAGATTTCGGGGGCTACACCTTC. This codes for CASSSQVGSAGPDFGGYTF.

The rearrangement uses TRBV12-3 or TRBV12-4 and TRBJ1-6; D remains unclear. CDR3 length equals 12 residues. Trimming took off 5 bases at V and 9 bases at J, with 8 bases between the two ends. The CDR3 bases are TGTGCCAGCAGTGATGACTCTTCACCCCTCCACTTT. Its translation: CASSDDSSPLHF.